This T cell receptor (beta chain) originates from a study of blood T cell repertoires in COVID-19. Study-level background: Italy, Spain and the United States were the sources of the convalescent and acute COVID-19 samples. Sources were T cells, B-cell-depleted T cells, or PBMCs; the material itself was cDNA or gDNA.

Original processing methods: Estimates of nucleated cell counts were drawn from the amplification of reference gene primers. Only in-frame clones appear in the TCRdb table, and some are missing; sequencing was by immunoSEQ multiplex PCR. The D gene and trimming were derived from the DNA, and the V and J assignments and clone size from that table. In the table there are under 30,000 clones, roughly 94% of which are singletons. The CDR3 contains 14 residues. The J segment lost 4 bases and the V segment lost 7 bases, leaving 3 bases of the junction unmatched. Germline V lookup: CDR1 SNHLY, CDR2 FYNNEI. The TCR was taken from a human donor with active COVID-19. The donor label of this sample is uncertain. This chain uses TRBV2 with TRBJ2-1; TRBD1 agrees at 11 bases. The sequenced sample was peripheral blood. Written as DNA, the CDR3 is TGTGCCAGCACCGGGACAGGGGGGTACAATGAGCAGTTCTTC. Its translation: CASTGTGGYNEQFF.